This T cell receptor (beta chain) was identified in a study of beta chain features in type 1 diabetes. Isolated RNA was reverse transcribed in full, so expressed TCRB transcripts were sequenced. The data were produced by immunoSEQ multiplex PCR, yet TCRdb's version contains in-frame clones alone and is incomplete. The sample consists of under 55,000 clones, roughly two fifths of them appearing once. Overall study findings and caveats: A pattern of fewer insertions and more deletions at VDJ junctions was seen in type 1 diabetes patients. Within each of all four CD4+ subsets, Type 1 diabetes patients had TCRB CDR3s that were moderately but significantly shorter.

On this clone: Its matching antigen is unknown.

Sequencing was done on a sample of Tregs from blood. This TCR derives from a man aged 25 to 40 with type 1 diabetes.

DNA for the CDR3: TGTGCCAGCAGCAACCAAGTACAGGGTCCGGGTGGCTACACCTTC. Translation: CASSNQVQGPGGYTF. The rearrangement links TRBV9 to TRBJ1-2, with D perhaps matching TRBD1 (6 bases). Trimming took off 4 bases at V and 7 bases at J, with 20 bases between the two ends. CDR1 and CDR2 from the germline V gene are SGDLS and YYNGEE. The CDR3 is 15 amino acids.